This T cell receptor (beta chain) was identified in a study of T cells after posttransplantation cyclophosphamide. General study findings and limits: Recipient CMV seropositivity and CMV reactivation strongly tracked TRB clonality. TRB overlap between skin or GI tissue T cells and blood was limited. Donor-recipient repertoire similarity was low at 1-2 months, rising over year one.

V trimming: 4 bases; J trimming: 5 bases; junction bases outside the gene matches: 6. Looked up from germline, CDR1 is MGHRA and CDR2 is YSYEKL. CDR3 size: 14 residues. Using immunoSEQ multiplex PCR, the repertoire was profiled, and TCRdb retains in-frame clones only, with some absent. This repertoire holds over 30,000 clones, and none appear only once. Peripheral blood was collected from the related graft donor on the marrow donation day. This clone was seen ten or more times. What it binds is not known. This TCR was recovered from a woman aged 45 to 65 in good health and a related stem cell transplant donor. Material: PBMCs. This chain links TRBV4-1 with TRBJ1-1; 8 bases fit TRBD1. CDR3 nucleotide sequence: TGCGCCAGCAGCCCAACAGGGGGGACGACTGAAGCTTTCTTT. It specifies CASSPTGGTTEAFF.